Following are 2 T cell receptor beta chains from one sample sequenced in a study of T cell responses to AZD1222 COVID-19 vaccine. This table comes from immunoSEQ multiplex PCR, and its TCRdb copy is limited to in-frame clones, with some not included. The data contain roughly 100,000 clones, approximately 91% of them singletons. The sample here was peripheral blood, taken on day 0 of AZD1222 vaccination. These receptors originate from an adult in good health.

Turning to this clone: Other DNA sequences of this sample code for an identical CDR3. The chain uses TRBV28 and TRBJ1-3; maybe TRBD1 (6 bases). Trimming took 8 bases from V and 4 from J, leaving 15 bases between them. The germline V gene encodes CDR1 MDHEN and CDR2 SYDVKM. This CDR3 has 14 amino acids. The CDR3 loop reads CASRPPGGGNTIYF. Here the CDR3 DNA reads TGTGCCAGCCGCCCCCCCGGGGGCGGAAACACCATATATTTT.

This chain joins TRBV5-1 and TRBJ1-5, with unresolved D. Germline CDR1 reads SGHRS; CDR2 reads YFSETQ. This CDR3 contains 15 residues. Trimming took off 4 bases at V and 0 bases at J, with 11 bases between the two ends. CDR3 DNA: TGCGCCAGCAGCCCTTCAAGTTATAGCAATCAGCCCCAGCATTTT. This translates into CASSPSSYSNQPQHF.